Listed here are 27 T cell receptor beta chains from one sample, sequenced in a study of cytomegalovirus exposure and HLA in healthy donors. PCR amplification relied on 60 Vbeta primers (plus 13 Jbeta primers). Profiling relied on immunoSEQ multiplex PCR, and the TCRdb table lists in-frame clones only, not all of them. The data contain 80,000 to 130,000 clones, 70% to 80% of them singletons. Sequencing was performed on PBMCs. The receptors shown here come from a female donor in good health and CMV-seropositive.

J is TRBJ2-7 and V is TRBV5-4; D may be TRBD1 (6 bases). Trimming took off 3 bases at V and 2 bases at J, with 9 bases between the two ends. The CDR3 totals 13 residues. Germline V gene sequence: CDR1 SGHNT, CDR2 YYREEE (reference sequence). The CDR3 loop reads CASSSRTAYEQYF. The CDR3 DNA follows: TGTGCCAGCAGCTCCCGGACAGCCTACGAGCAGTACTTC.

This chain uses TRBV18 with TRBJ2-2, with 8 bases fitting TRBD2. The germline V gene has CDR1 KGHSH and CDR2 LQKENI. CDR3 length equals 15 residues. V was pared by 3 bases and J by 2 bases, with 2 bases of the junction left unmatched. The CDR3 nucleotides read TGTGCCAGCTCACCCCGGGGGGGAAACACCGGGGAGCTGTTTTTT. This codes for CASSPRGGNTGELFF.

Only a few counts were recorded for this clone. The chain recombines TRBV4-1 with TRBJ1-2, with 9 bases lining up with TRBD1. The germline V gene encodes CDR1 MGHRA and CDR2 YSYEKL. Trimming removed 1 base from V and 6 bases from J; junction bases left unmatched: 6. The CDR3 contains 15 residues. Here the CDR3 DNA reads TGCGCCAGCAGCCAAGCGGGACAGGGAATCAATGGCTACACCTTC. It translates to CASSQAGQGINGYTF.

The chain recombines TRBV30 with TRBJ2-5, with unresolved D. Germline values: CDR1 GTSNPN, CDR2 SVGIG (reference sequence). The CDR3 runs to 12 residues. V shed 3 bases and J shed 6 bases, with 11 bases lying between them. The CDR3 nucleotides are TGTGCCTGGAGCCCTACTTTTCAGACCCAGTACTTC. Residues: CAWSPTFQTQYF.

The chain carries TRBV7-2 and TRBJ1-5, with a weak D call TRBD1 (5 bases). There are 16 residues in the CDR3. V lost 5 bases, J lost 2 bases, and 16 bases lay in between. The germline V gene encodes CDR1 SGHTA and CDR2 FQGNSA. The CDR3 here is CASSIRGGSGNQPQHF. CDR3 nucleotide sequence: TGTGCCAGCAGCATAAGGGGAGGGTCAGGCAATCAGCCCCAGCATTTT.

The chain is built from TRBV5-4 and TRBJ2-5, with D hard to call. CDR1 SGHNT and CDR2 YYREEE come from the germline V gene (reference sequence). This CDR3 has 13 residues. Between the trimmed V and J ends, which lost 0 bases and 4 bases, there was a span of 7 bases. CDR3 sequence (DNA): TGTGCCAGCAGCTTGGCCTTCGGAGAGACCCAGTACTTC. Its protein is CASSLAFGETQYF.

This rearrangement joins TRBV7-8 to TRBJ1-5; D is undetermined. The CDR3 extends over 14 amino acids. V lost 7 bases to trimming and J lost 0 bases, with 10 bases between them. Germline V gene sequence: CDR1 SGHVS, CDR2 FQNEAQ. CDR3 protein: CASTPGYSNQPQHF. CDR3 nucleotides: TGTGCCAGCACCCCGGGGTATAGCAATCAGCCCCAGCATTTT. Full variable domain (remainder filled in from reference TRBV7-8 and TRBJ1-5): GAGVSQSPRYKVAKRGQDVALRCDPISGHVSLFWYQQALGQGPEFLTYFQNEAQLDKSGLPSDRFFAERPEGSVSTLKIQRTQQEDSAVYLCASTPGYSNQPQHFGDGTRLSIL.

The CDR3 sequence: CSATGLLQFF. CDR3 coding DNA: TGCAGTGCTACCGGACTGCTGCAGTTCTTC. The rearrangement uses TRBV20-1 and TRBJ2-1; a weak D match, TRBD2 (5 bases). The CDR3 is 10 amino acids. Germline CDR1 reads DFQATT; CDR2 reads SNEGSKA (reference sequence). Trimming removed 4 bases from V and 12 bases from J, with 10 bases in between.

This chain joins TRBV9 and TRBJ2-1, with 8 nucleotides matching TRBD2. In germline, CDR1 is SGDLS, CDR2 YYNGEE. The CDR3 contains 14 residues. J gave up 7 bases and V 0 bases, and 3 bases lay outside the gene matches. CDR3 amino acids: CASSVVSGSNEQFF. The CDR3 DNA reads as TGTGCCAGCAGCGTAGTCAGCGGGAGTAATGAGCAGTTCTTC.

V gene TRBV7-9 combines with J gene TRBJ2-7, with 9 bases aligning to TRBD2. CDR3 size: 14 residues. Germline V CDR1 and CDR2: SEHNR, FQNEAQ (reference sequence). The V segment lost 4 bases and the J segment 4 bases; nucleotides outside the gene matches: 5. The CDR3 reads CASSSSGNSYEQYF. In nucleotides, the CDR3 is TGTGCCAGCAGCTCTAGCGGGAATTCTTACGAGCAGTACTTC.

Only one count was recorded for this clone. The chain is built from TRBV15 and TRBJ1-1, with 7 positions matching TRBD1. After removal of 5 bases from V and 0 bases from J, the junction contained 9 bases not matched to a gene. This CDR3 spans 16 amino acids. Per the germline V gene, CDR1 is LNHNV and CDR2 is YYDKDF (reference sequence). CDR3 sequence: CATSPRTGIMNTEAFF. In DNA form, the CDR3 reads TGTGCCACCAGCCCCAGGACAGGAATTATGAACACTGAAGCTTTCTTT.

This rearrangement joins TRBV28 to TRBJ2-7; 7 bases align to TRBD2. This CDR3 has 15 residues. CDR1 is MDHEN, CDR2 SYDVKM, per germline. J lost 0 bases, V lost 4 bases, and 6 bases had no gene match. CDR3 amino acids: CASSSPSGTSYEQYF. The CDR3 DNA reads TGTGCCAGCAGTTCCCCAAGCGGGACCTCCTACGAGCAGTACTTC.

The J gene is TRBJ1-1, the V gene TRBV2; D gene uncertain. The V end lost 8 bases, the J end lost 1 base, and 14 bases lay between the germline ends. This CDR3 has 14 residues. CDR1 SNHLY and CDR2 FYNNEI come from the germline V gene. CDR3 sequence reads: CASSGGEGNTEAFF. In DNA form, the CDR3 reads TGTGCCAGCTCAGGCGGGGAGGGGAACACTGAAGCTTTCTTT.

The chain links TRBV20-1 to TRBJ2-7; D perhaps matches TRBD1 (5 bases). CDR1 is DFQATT and CDR2 is SNEGSKA in the germline V gene (reference sequence). The V end was cut by 4 bases, the J end by 7 bases, with 8 bases between. The CDR3 consists of 10 residues. The CDR3 protein is CSAIRGEQYF. CDR3 in DNA: TGCAGTGCTATTAGGGGTGAGCAGTACTTC.

V and J are TRBV30 and TRBJ2-5, with TRBD1 as a possible D gene (6 bases). The V gene's germline CDR1 is GTSNPN and CDR2 SVGIG (reference sequence). The CDR3 spans 15 residues. V was pared by 3 bases and J by 5 bases, with 19 bases between. In nucleotides, the CDR3 is TGTGCCTGGAGCGCCGAAGTGGGGGCCCTGGAGACCCAGTACTTC. Encoded protein: CAWSAEVGALETQYF.

The chain couples TRBV5-6 to TRBJ2-7; 9 nucleotides agree with TRBD1. CDR1 is SGHDT and CDR2 is YYEEEE in the germline V gene. With V trimmed by 4 bases and J by 3 bases, 5 bases remained unmatched. The length of the CDR3 is 14 residues. This CDR3 is CASSLGQGHYEQYF. As DNA, the CDR3 is TGTGCCAGCAGCCTCGGACAGGGGCACTACGAGCAGTACTTC.

In this sample, this clone turned up a few times. The V and J genes are TRBV4-3 and TRBJ2-2, with D perhaps matching TRBD1 (6 bases). Germline V gene lookup returns CDR1 LGHNA and CDR2 YSLEER. This CDR3 has 18 amino acids. Trimming cost V 4 bases and J 4 bases, with 22 bases left between them. The DNA of the CDR3 is TGCGCCAGCAGCCGTAGGTCTGGGGGACATTCGGGCACCGGGGAGCTGTTTTTT. Its translation: CASSRRSGGHSGTGELFF.

This clone was seen only once. The V gene is TRBV14, the J gene TRBJ1-4; D is uncertain. This CDR3 has 14 residues. Per germline, CDR1 SGHDN and CDR2 FVKESK. The ends were cut back, 4 bases at V and 4 bases at J, with 10 bases in the middle. The CDR3 is CASSRRGNNEKLFF. CDR3 nucleotides: TGTGCCAGCAGCCGTCGGGGTAATAATGAAAAACTGTTTTTT.

The J gene is TRBJ1-1, the V gene TRBV7-9, with 7 bases that match TRBD1. The germline V gene encodes CDR1 SEHNR and CDR2 FQNEAQ (reference sequence). V shed 4 bases, J shed 1 base, and the junction held 3 bases outside the gene matches. The CDR3 totals 14 residues. CDR3 residues: CASSSTGKNTEAFF. CDR3 sequence (DNA): TGTGCCAGCAGCTCGACAGGGAAGAACACTGAAGCTTTCTTT. Full variable domain (remainder filled in from reference TRBV7-9 and TRBJ1-1): DTGVSQNPRHKITKRGQNVTFRCDPISEHNRLYWYRQTLGQGPEFLTYFQNEAQLEKSRLLSDRFSAERPKGSFSTLEIQRTEQGDSAMYLCASSSTGKNTEAFFGQGTRLTVV.

This clone was counted between two and nine times. This chain links TRBV30 with TRBJ1-1; the match to TRBD1 covers 10 bases. Germline CDR1 GTSNPN, CDR2 SVGIG (reference sequence). The CDR3 totals 14 residues. After removal of 4 bases from V and 6 bases from J, the junction contained 8 bases not matched to a gene. The DNA of the CDR3 is TGTGCCTGGAACCCGGGACAGGGGATGGCTGAAGCTTTCTTT. It specifies CAWNPGQGMAEAFF.

The chain uses TRBV19 and TRBJ2-1; D might be TRBD1 (6 bases). The ends were cut back, 3 bases at V and 10 bases at J, with 25 bases in the middle. CDR3 length: 17 residues. The germline V gene encodes CDR1 LNHDA and CDR2 SQIVND (reference sequence). The CDR3 loop is CASSMWDTGAVQTEQFF. The CDR3 region has the DNA TGTGCCAGTAGTATGTGGGACACCGGGGCGGTTCAAACAGAGCAGTTCTTC.

The chain uses TRBV6-1 and TRBJ2-1; D gene unclear. Looked up from germline, CDR1 is MNHNS and CDR2 is SASEGT. The CDR3 contains 13 residues. With 2 bases removed from V and 8 bases from J, the gap between germline ends came to 10 bases. The CDR3 DNA follows: TGTGCCAGCAGTGAAACCCCCCGGGATGAGCAGTTCTTC. This encodes CASSETPRDEQFF.

This chain links TRBV11-2 with TRBJ1-1; D is perhaps TRBD1 (6 bases). The germline V gene has CDR1 SGHAT and CDR2 FQNNGV. The CDR3 covers 17 residues. The V and J ends lost 5 bases and 2 bases respectively, with 21 bases between them. CDR3 loop: CASSGGAGAGDNTEAFF. CDR3 coding DNA: TGTGCCAGCAGCGGAGGGGCAGGGGCGGGAGACAACACTGAAGCTTTCTTT.

This chain uses TRBV6-5 with TRBJ2-2; D ambiguous. The CDR3 totals 15 residues. From germline, CDR1 is MNHEY and CDR2 SVGAGI. V lost 6 bases and J 1 base, leaving 12 bases between the germline ends. The CDR3 spells CASSVVPGNTGELFF. The CDR3 DNA reads TGTGCCAGCAGCGTCGTTCCGGGGAACACCGGGGAGCTGTTTTTT.

The chain employs TRBV27 and TRBJ1-2, with 9 bases that match TRBD1. Losses at the gene ends were 4 bases for V and 4 bases for J; bases not matched to a gene: 10. Germline V CDR1 and CDR2: MNHEY, SMNVEV (reference sequence). The CDR3 runs 16 residues. CDR3 amino acids: CASSSYFSDRGYGYTF. CDR3 DNA sequence: TGTGCCAGCAGTTCCTATTTCTCGGACAGGGGCTATGGCTACACCTTC.

V and J are TRBV2 and TRBJ2-2; 8 nucleotides agree with TRBD2. The junction had 13 bases not matched to a gene; V was cut back by 8 bases and J by 5 bases. Germline values: CDR1 SNHLY, CDR2 FYNNEI. The CDR3 extends over 16 amino acids. The CDR3 DNA sequence: TGTGCCAGCCTCGGGAGGGGGACCATTGGGACCGGGGAGCTGTTTTTT. Amino acids: CASLGRGTIGTGELFF.

The J gene is TRBJ1-2, the V gene TRBV7-9; 11 positions match TRBD1. The CDR3 contains 15 residues. V lost 5 bases and J lost 2; bases outside the gene matches: 4. Germline V lookup: CDR1 SEHNR, CDR2 FQNEAQ (reference sequence). Here the CDR3 reads CASSRGQGGNYGYTF. Written as DNA, the CDR3 is TGTGCCAGCAGCCGGGGACAGGGGGGGAACTATGGCTACACCTTC.